These 20 T cell receptor beta chains originate from one sample sequenced in a study of T cell repertoires in cytomegalovirus infection. MiXCR, run by TCRdb on the reads, gives a single entry per CDR3 protein. The table records roughly 500,000 distinct CDR3 sequences, about 33% of them present only once. The antigens for these receptors are not known. The material was cultured PBMCs, obtained from culture after CMV antigen stimulation. The receptors here all came from a human donor in good health (CMV status not recorded). Some clones in this sample may be carry-over from other donors' samples.

This clonotype has only a few counts. This chain connects TRBV7-8 to TRBJ2-4; no firm D call. The length of the CDR3 is 16 residues. V lost 5 bases and J lost 0, with 14 bases in between. In germline, CDR1 is SGHVS, CDR2 FQNEAQ. The CDR3 DNA is TGTGCCAGCAGCCCCCAAGGCGCGGTAGCCAAAAACATTCAGTACTTC. Its protein is CASSPQGAVAKNIQYF.

The genes are TRBV28 and TRBJ2-5, with D hard to call. Trimming left V 4 bases short and J 5 bases short, with 2 bases between. Germline assignment: CDR1 MDHEN and CDR2 SYDVKM. There are 10 residues in the CDR3. In DNA, the CDR3 is TGTGCCAGCAGTTGGGAGACCCAGTACTTC. Protein sequence: CASSWETQYF.

The chain uses TRBV19 and TRBJ1-5; 7 bases agree with TRBD1. The CDR3 runs to 13 residues. V was clipped by 6 bases and J by 11 bases; unmatched bases: 10. Germline V gives CDR1 LNHDA, CDR2 SQIVND (reference sequence). DNA for the CDR3: TGTGCCAGTAGCCGCGGACAGGACGGAACCCAGCATTTT. This translates into CASSRGQDGTQHF.

In its sample, this clonotype was seen a few times. The rearrangement links TRBV6-1 to TRBJ2-6; 12 positions match TRBD1. V lost 6 bases to trimming and J lost 4 bases; unmatched junction nucleotides: 7. The length of the CDR3 is 17 residues. Germline V gene lookup returns CDR1 MNHNS and CDR2 SASEGT. As DNA, the CDR3 is TGTGCCAGCAGAACCGGGACAGGGGGCATAGGGGCCAACGTCCTGACTTTC. Protein product: CASRTGTGGIGANVLTF.

This clonotype was seen a single time. The chain has TRBV28 and TRBJ2-7; the D gene is possibly TRBD2 (5 bases). V was trimmed by 2 bases and J by 2 bases, leaving 13 bases between them. The CDR3 consists of 15 residues. The germline V gene encodes CDR1 MDHEN and CDR2 SYDVKM. The CDR3 spells CASSLTLVVAYEQYF. The CDR3 coding sequence is TGTGCCAGCAGTTTAACACTAGTCGTGGCCTACGAGCAGTACTTC.

The rearrangement links TRBV5-6 to TRBJ2-3; 14 nucleotides match TRBD2. Germline V gives CDR1 SGHDT, CDR2 YYEEEE. V lost 4 bases to trimming and J lost 9 bases; unmatched junction nucleotides: 4. This CDR3 contains 14 residues. DNA of the CDR3: TGTGCCAGCAGCGCCGGGACTAGCGGGGGAACGCAGTATTTT. This codes for CASSAGTSGGTQYF.

This chain uses TRBV7-2 with TRBJ2-1, with 7 positions matching TRBD2. Germline CDR1 reads SGHTA; CDR2 reads FQGNSA. V lost 1 base, J lost 10 bases, and 10 bases stayed unmatched. CDR3 length equals 15 residues. This CDR3 reads CASSLVRWGGREQFF. In DNA form, the CDR3 reads TGTGCCAGCAGCTTAGTTCGTTGGGGAGGGAGAGAGCAGTTCTTC.

The gene calls are TRBV3-1 and TRBJ1-2; D is unclear. The germline gives CDR1 LGHDT, CDR2 YNNKEL (reference sequence). The CDR3 contains 13 residues. The V and J ends lost 1 base and 5 bases respectively, with 8 bases between them. This chain's CDR3 is CASSQVDPYGYTF. The CDR3 DNA is TGTGCCAGCAGCCAAGTGGATCCGTATGGCTACACCTTC.

This clonotype was picked up many times. The chain has TRBV7-2 and TRBJ2-3; 11 nucleotides match TRBD1. Germline-derived CDR1 and CDR2 are SGHTA and FQGNSA. This CDR3 is built from 16 residues. With V trimmed by 5 bases and J by 6 bases, 10 bases remained unmatched. The CDR3 is CASSLIGTGGADTQYF. The CDR3 DNA follows: TGTGCCAGCAGCCTAATCGGGACAGGGGGGGCGGATACGCAGTATTTT.

The genes are TRBV9 and TRBJ2-5; D remains ambiguous. V lost 3 bases to trimming and J lost 0 bases, with 3 bases between them. In germline, CDR1 is SGDLS, CDR2 YYNGEE. The CDR3 extends over 12 amino acids. The CDR3 DNA is TGTGCCAGCAGCGCCCACCAAGAGACCCAGTACTTC. It translates to CASSAHQETQYF.

This clonotype was detected a few times. This rearrangement joins TRBV4-3 to TRBJ1-2, with D possibly TRBD1 on 5 matching bases. The CDR3 is 14 amino acids. The ends were cut back, 2 bases at V and 3 bases at J, with 10 bases in the middle. Germline V lookup: CDR1 LGHNA, CDR2 YSLEER. CDR3 amino acids: CASSQQGLDYGYTF. Here the CDR3 DNA reads TGCGCCAGCAGCCAACAGGGACTCGACTATGGCTACACCTTC.

This clonotype has only a few counts. The genes are TRBV7-2 and TRBJ2-3; D unresolved. The CDR3 covers 14 residues. The germline V gene encodes CDR1 SGHTA and CDR2 FQGNSA. V lost 5 bases to trimming and J lost 0 bases, with 9 bases between them. CDR3 DNA: TGTGCCAGCAGCCTCATTCGTAGCACAGATACGCAGTATTTT. Translation gives CASSLIRSTDTQYF.

The rearrangement uses TRBV27 and TRBJ2-3, with a weak D call TRBD2 (5 bases). Germline values: CDR1 MNHEY, CDR2 SMNVEV (reference sequence). The CDR3 consists of 15 residues. V gave up 8 bases and J gave up 2 bases, with 17 bases separating them. CDR3 amino acids: CASGPPGNPTDTQYF. CDR3 in DNA: TGTGCCAGCGGACCTCCGGGAAACCCCACAGATACGCAGTATTTT.

This rearrangement joins TRBV27 to TRBJ2-1; 8 bases agree with TRBD2. The CDR3 is made up of 16 amino acids. V shed 8 bases, J shed 3 bases, and the junction held 12 bases outside the gene matches. Per the germline V gene, CDR1 is MNHEY and CDR2 is SMNVEV (reference sequence). The CDR3 region is CASRTSSGSGYNEQFF. The CDR3 bases are TGTGCCAGCCGAACCTCAAGCGGGAGCGGCTACAATGAGCAGTTCTTC.

This clonotype was observed a few times. The rearrangement uses TRBV6-2 or TRBV6-3 and TRBJ2-7; TRBD1 might be the D (6 bases). The CDR3 length is 16 residues. The germline V gene has CDR1 MNHEY and CDR2 SVGEGT. The V gene lost 5 bases and the J gene lost 2 bases, with 19 bases spanning the gap. The CDR3 coding sequence is TGTGCCAGCAGTGAAAAAGAACCGGGACAAACCTACGAGCAGTACGTC. Translating gives CASSEKEPGQTYEQYV.

This clonotype has a handful of counts. The V and J genes are TRBV10-3 and TRBJ2-1; 7 bases align to TRBD1. The CDR3 is made up of 15 amino acids. The V gene end was trimmed by 5 bases and the J gene end by 5 bases; junction bases not matched to a gene: 9. The germline CDR1 and CDR2 sequences are ENHRY and SYGVKD. In nucleotides, the CDR3 is TGTGCCATCAGTCCCTTCCCGGGACAGAACAATGAGCAGTTCTTC. This encodes CAISPFPGQNNEQFF.

This clonotype was observed a handful of times. This chain joins TRBV7-8 and TRBJ2-7; 8 bases are a match to TRBD1. Trimming took 5 bases from V and 5 from J; bases not matched to a gene: 11. Germline values: CDR1 SGHVS, CDR2 FQNEAQ. The CDR3 sequence is 15 residues long. CDR3 region: CASSPTGQGYHEQYF. The CDR3 region has the DNA TGTGCCAGCAGCCCAACCGGACAGGGATACCACGAGCAGTACTTC. Combining the CDR3 with reference TRBV7-8 and TRBJ2-7 gives the whole variable domain GAGVSQSPRYKVAKRGQDVALRCDPISGHVSLFWYQQALGQGPEFLTYFQNEAQLDKSGLPSDRFFAERPEGSVSTLKIQRTQQEDSAVYLCASSPTGQGYHEQYFGPGTRLTVT.

The chain carries TRBV27 and TRBJ2-1; D perhaps matches TRBD2 (6 bases). Trimming pared 1 base from V and 5 bases from J, leaving 12 bases between. The CDR3 runs 15 residues. Germline V gene lookup returns CDR1 MNHEY and CDR2 SMNVEV (reference sequence). CDR3 amino acids: CASSLLGTQHNEQFF. CDR3 DNA: TGTGCCAGCAGTTTATTAGGGACTCAACACAATGAGCAGTTCTTC.

The chain carries TRBV4-3 and TRBJ2-7, with 11 positions matching TRBD2. CDR3 size: 17 residues. Losses at the gene ends were 0 bases for V and 5 bases for J; bases not matched to a gene: 9. Looked up from germline, CDR1 is LGHNA and CDR2 is YSLEER. CDR3 coding DNA: TGCGCCAGCAGCCAAGATCGGTTACTAGCGGGAGTAAACGAGCAGTACTTC. Its translation: CASSQDRLLAGVNEQYF.

This chain joins TRBV6-1 and TRBJ2-7, with 7 bases fitting TRBD1. The CDR3 has 15 residues. Germline V gives CDR1 MNHNS, CDR2 SASEGT. V lost 2 bases, J lost 3 bases, and 7 bases stayed unmatched. This CDR3 is CASSELRTGSYEQYV. CDR3 nucleotide sequence: TGTGCCAGCAGTGAATTAAGGACAGGTAGCTACGAGCAGTACGTC.